This paragraph covers one T cell receptor (beta chain) sequence. This clone came up once. What this receptor recognizes is not known. The input lacks base qualities; no much larger clone sits a single base away. Using the deep immunoSEQ assay, TCR CDR3 regions were amplified from genomic DNA by multiplex PCR. Extracted genomic DNA from each cell subset was spread evenly across all wells of several immunoSEQ 96-well plates, with each plate serving as a replicate. Each replicate PCR for sorted subsets received about 210 ng genomic DNA, equal to tens of thousands of T cell genomes. The purified libraries were quantified using a Qubit 3.0 fluorometer, sized with a Bioanalyzer 2100, and then quantified again using the KAPA Library Quantification kit. Every immunoSEQ 96-well plate was sequenced on a dedicated single-read 150-cycle Illumina NextSeq 550 flow cell. On the authors' methods: Because the immunoSEQ output included only junctional sequences and no quality scores, the filtering could not be the same as the filtering used for full-length reads. Sequences were annotated with PyIR, a Python wrapper for IgBLAST v1.9, using IMGT germline references to assign V/J genes and CDR3. Reads with weak V/J assignments (E-value above 1e-6), missing CDR3, stop codons, out-of-frame junctions, or ambiguous translated residues were removed. V3J clonotypes were defined as sequences sharing an identical inferred V gene, J gene, and CDR3 amino acid sequence. The percentage overlap between two repertoires was calculated by dividing the number of shared unique clonotypes by the size of the smaller repertoire. RTK rarefaction, the Chao1 estimator, and Recon v2.1 estimates of unobserved clonotypes were used to assess repertoire richness. Generation probabilities for all TCRbeta clonotypes obtained by the gDNA method from a few donors were computed using OLGA. Held by TCRdb, this immuneACCESS table contains in-frame sequences only and omits some clones. Under half of the omission traces to an unresolved V gene where checked; the cause of the rest is unknown. V and J calls plus clone size are reproduced from that table; the DNA served to infer D and trimming. The sample contains over a million clones, 95% to 99% of them found a single time. Less than 0.55% of the sample rests with the top ten.

The donors were healthy, HIV-negative adults with no recently reported acute infections or vaccinations. Every donor was a Caucasian adult living in Nashville, Tennessee, USA. CD4+ T cells were enriched by magnetic negative selection; naive cells were then positively selected on CD45RA, and the negative fraction formed the memory subset. Blood was obtained by leukapheresis, after which PBMCs were separated by Ficoll-Histopaque density gradient centrifugation and cryopreserved in liquid nitrogen vapor phase. Analytical flow cytometry was used to check the purity and quantity of each magnetically sorted T cell population. Genomic DNA was isolated from every sorted fraction and measured by UV absorbance on a Nanodrop 2000c. The data originate from a study of shared clonotypes between healthy human individuals (dated by TCRdb to about 2020). In terms of the full investigation: The cohort comprised two women and a few men aged 18 to 49 years. For each donor, CD4 naive and CD4 memory were each given three plates, CD8 naive was given two plates, and CD8 memory was given one plate. Leukapheresis yielded between about 0.85 and 10 billion PBMCs per donor. To estimate repertoire size and how much clonotypes are shared between individuals, the study performed deep sequencing of blood TCR repertoires from five healthy adults. To increase sequencing depth and limit assay-specific biases, TCR repertoire library preparation and sequencing were carried out by different laboratories using diverse techniques.

The germline V gene gives CDR1 as SGHVS and CDR2 as FQNEAQ. Unmatched junction bases come to 5, with V trimmed by 5 bases and J by 5 bases. The CDR3 has 15 amino acids, counting the end cysteine and phenylalanine. The kept DNA is CDR3 alone, 45 bases in frame from the first base. Results the study describes overall, beyond this receptor: When a few donors were compared, the shared fraction of clonotypes was around 4.6% for naive CD4, 3.5% to 4% for naive CD8, 2.3% for memory CD4, and less than 0.45% for memory CD8. Pairwise subsampling led to the expectation that sequencing depth would affect the degree of clonotype sharing among donors. Compared with non-shared clonotypes, the clonotypes found in all four sorted-subset donors had higher generation probabilities. The genetic and exposure-history diversity represented was limited by the small number of donors. Even with the large sequencing depth, rarefaction of the sorted-subset datasets indicated that sequencing was incomplete. Sampling was restricted to blood, and TCR repertoires in tissues likely differ from the TCR repertoires found in blood. Naive subsets generally had larger estimated clonotype richness than memory subsets did.

The sample comprised naive CD4+ T cells sorted from blood. In light of the paper, this sample's cell subset or site label describes: CD45RA+ positively selected. Here the chain combines TRBV7-8 and TRBJ2-3; 12 central nucleotides agree with TRBD1. The receptor was isolated from a man aged 25 to 40 in good health. CDR3 reads: CASSPRDRGRDTQYF. The DNA sequence is given as TGTGCCAGCAGCCCGCGGGACAGGGGGCGAGATACGCAGTATTTT.